One sample yielded the 30 T cell receptor beta chains listed below, sequenced in a study of immune characterization of retroperitoneal liposarcoma. TCRdb called the PCR reads again in MiXCR, with one record for every CDR3 protein. The sample contains approximately 11,000 distinct CDR3 sequences, 50% of which appear only once. The sample comprised tumor tissue. These receptors came from a female donor with retroperitoneal liposarcoma.

This clonotype was observed once. This chain links TRBV11-3 with TRBJ2-5, with D perhaps TRBD1 (5 bases). The last part of the DNA fits TRBJ2-7 better; the J call may be wrong. CDR3 length: 19 residues. CDR1 and CDR2 (germline): SGHNT, YENEEA. The CDR3 DNA reads as TGTGCCAGCAGCTTCGGTCGTCTTCCGGGCAGGGCGCTCCCTGGCGAGCAGTACTTC. It specifies CASSFGRLPGRALPGEQYF.

This clonotype was counted only a few times. This CDR3 is CASRAPGRNSYEQYF. DNA of the CDR3: TGTGCCAGCAGGGCTCCGGGACGCAACTCCTACGAGCAGTACTTC. V is TRBV11-2 and J is TRBJ2-5; perhaps D is TRBD1 or TRBD2 (5 bases each). The J call may be wrong; the DNA end is better matched by TRBJ2-7. Looked up from germline, CDR1 is SGHAT and CDR2 is FQNNGV. This CDR3 is 15 amino acids long.

This clonotype has only a few counts. The V gene is TRBV12-3 or TRBV12-4, the J gene TRBJ2-4; 7 positions agree with TRBD2. Trimming at V came to 10 bases and at J to 13 bases, leaving 19 bases not matched to a gene. The CDR3 is made up of 14 amino acids. The CDR3 spells CATRLAGFNNEQYF. CDR3 nucleotide sequence: TGTGCCACCCGATTAGCGGGCTTTAACAATGAGCAGTACTTC.

This clonotype is deemed medium-sized. One end of the junction fails to match germline, which may point to a read error. The V call is TRBV6-1, the J call TRBJ2-1; D not resolved. Germline values: CDR1 MNHNS, CDR2 SASEGT. The CDR3 consists of 12 residues. The DNA for the CDR3 is TGTGACAGCAGTCTCGTGGGCAATGAGCAGTTCTTC. Residues: CDSSLVGNEQFF.

This clonotype has only a few counts. The rearrangement links TRBV6-1 to TRBJ2-5; no clear D gene. The ends were cut back, 2 bases at V and 7 bases at J, with 5 bases in the middle. CDR1 and CDR2 (germline): MNHNS, SASEGT. The CDR3 has 11 residues. DNA for the CDR3: TGTGCCAGCAGTGAACAGGTGACCCAGTACTTC. Protein product: CASSEQVTQYF.

The rearrangement uses TRBV7-2 and TRBJ1-6; maybe TRBD1 (5 bases). The germline V gene encodes CDR1 SGHTA and CDR2 FQGNSA. The CDR3 length is 16 residues. V was cut by 3 bases and J by 9 bases, with 18 bases left in between. As DNA, the CDR3 is TGTGCCAGCAGCTTGGGAGGGGCCAGGTTTAGTTCACCCCTCCACTTT. Translated, it gives CASSLGGARFSSPLHF.

V gene TRBV6-5 combines with J gene TRBJ2-1; D is uncertain. The CDR3 contains 15 residues. V was pared by 5 bases and J by 4 bases, with 15 bases between. Germline values: CDR1 MNHEY, CDR2 SVGAGI. Here the CDR3 reads CASSRAGPGYNEQFF. In DNA, the CDR3 is TGTGCCAGCAGTCGCGCCGGGCCCGGGTACAATGAGCAGTTCTTC.

This chain uses TRBV24-1 with TRBJ2-5, with 10 positions matching TRBD1. The length of the CDR3 is 15 residues. Looked up from germline, CDR1 is KGHDR and CDR2 is SFDVKD. J lost 5 bases, V lost 5 bases, and 7 bases had no gene match. The CDR3 sequence is CATSGGQGKGETQYF. CDR3 in DNA: TGTGCCACCAGTGGGGGACAGGGGAAAGGGGAGACCCAGTACTTC.

The chain is built from TRBV7-8 and TRBJ1-1; no clear D. Germline V gives CDR1 SGHVS, CDR2 FQNEAQ. Trimming removed 0 bases from V and 1 base from J, with 3 bases in between. The CDR3 runs to 13 residues. CDR3 in DNA: TGTGCCAGCAGCTTAGCCCGGAACACTGAAGCTTTCTTT. This sequence encodes CASSLARNTEAFF. Variable domain in full (rest from reference TRBV7-8 and TRBJ1-1): GAGVSQSPRYKVAKRGQDVALRCDPISGHVSLFWYQQALGQGPEFLTYFQNEAQLDKSGLPSDRFFAERPEGSVSTLKIQRTQQEDSAVYLCASSLARNTEAFFGQGTRLTVV.

Only a few counts were recorded for this clonotype. The chain joins TRBV12-3 or TRBV12-4 to TRBJ2-1, with 12 bases fitting TRBD2. The J call may be incorrect, as the DNA end agrees better with TRBJ2-7. This CDR3 has 14 amino acids. The CDR3 DNA reads TGTGCCAGCAGTGGACTAGCGGGATTCAATGAGCAGTACTTC. This sequence encodes CASSGLAGFNEQYF.

A few counts support this clonotype. V is TRBV12-3 or TRBV12-4 and J is TRBJ1-6, with D possibly being TRBD1 (6 bases). The CDR3 spans 16 residues. Trimming cost V 7 bases and J 0 bases, with 13 bases left between them. The CDR3 DNA follows: TGTGCCAGCACCAAGGGGGGTAGCTCCTATAATTCACCCCTCCACTTT. This sequence encodes CASTKGGSSYNSPLHF.

The chain uses TRBV6-1 and TRBJ1-2; unclear D gene. V was clipped by 7 bases and J by 4 bases, with 13 bases between them. Germline V gives CDR1 MNHNS, CDR2 SASEGT. This CDR3 contains 13 residues. Here the CDR3 DNA reads TGTGCCAGCAAGTCCCTATCCTTCTATGGCTACACCTTC. Protein product: CASKSLSFYGYTF.

This chain connects TRBV4-1 to TRBJ1-4; D is undetermined. The CDR3 consists of 15 residues. V was trimmed by 0 bases and J by 10 bases, leaving 15 bases between them. Germline lookup yields CDR1 MGHRA and CDR2 YSYEKL. The CDR3 bases are TGCGCCAGCAGCCAAGAAGTGGGGTACGGAAGAAAACTGTTTTTT. Amino acids: CASSQEVGYGRKLFF.

This sequence joins TRBV12-3 or TRBV12-4 and TRBJ2-1; TRBD2 matches at 12 bases. The end of the DNA is better explained by TRBJ2-7, so the J call may be wrong. CDR3 size: 16 residues. In nucleotides, the CDR3 is TGTGCCAGCAGTTCCTTGACTAGCGGGAGAAGGGGAGAGCAGTACTTC. This gives the protein CASSSLTSGRRGEQYF.

The chain employs TRBV6-1 and TRBJ2-3; D unclear. The CDR3 runs 12 residues. The germline V gene has CDR1 MNHNS and CDR2 SASEGT. V lost 8 bases, J lost 0 bases, and 6 bases lay in between. CDR3 sequence: CASSVSTDTQYF. The CDR3 bases are TGTGCCAGCTCGGTCAGCACAGATACGCAGTATTTT.

The CDR3, as DNA: TGTGCCAGCCTATGGGGGGGGACTAGCGGGAGGAATGAGCAGTTCTTC. This translates into CASLWGGTSGRNEQFF. This chain joins TRBV6-1 and TRBJ2-1; 15 bases agree with TRBD2. Germline values: CDR1 MNHNS, CDR2 SASEGT. The CDR3 loop spans 16 amino acids. Unmatched junction bases numbered 9, after V lost 8 bases and J lost 7 bases.

This chain connects TRBV6-5 to TRBJ2-7; possibly TRBD2 for D (7 bases). CDR1 and CDR2 from the germline V gene are MNHEY and SVGAGI. The CDR3 loop spans 16 amino acids. V was clipped by 2 bases and J by 7 bases, with 21 bases between them. DNA for the CDR3: TGTGCCAGCAGTTACAGTGGTCTAGGGGGGGGGGGGGAGCAGTACTTC. It is translated as CASSYSGLGGGGEQYF.

The CDR3 DNA sequence: TGTGCCAGCAGTGGACAGTGGCGGGGGCCTCACACAGATACGCAGTATTTT. Translated, it gives CASSGQWRGPHTDTQYF. The chain carries TRBV6-1 and TRBJ2-3, with TRBD2 as a possible D gene (7 bases). CDR1 MNHNS and CDR2 SASEGT come from the germline V gene. Trimming stripped 4 bases from V and 2 bases from J, with 19 bases between. CDR3 length: 17 amino acids.

DNA for the CDR3: TGTGCCAGCAGTCCCGGGACTAGCGGGGGGGCGGGGGAGCTGTTTTTT. It specifies CASSPGTSGGAGELFF. This sequence joins TRBV12-3 or TRBV12-4 and TRBJ2-2; 16 bases map to TRBD2. The CDR3 spans 16 residues. V lost 5 bases and J lost 8; bases outside the gene matches: 5.

This clonotype is labeled large. The genes are TRBV6-1 and TRBJ2-5; D not certain. Germline CDR1 is MNHNS and CDR2 is SASEGT. The CDR3 consists of 14 residues. The V end lost 6 bases, the J end lost 0 bases, and 11 bases lay between the germline ends. The CDR3 here is CASSTSWYQETQYF. The CDR3 DNA is TGTGCCAGCAGCACAAGTTGGTACCAAGAGACCCAGTACTTC.

Points on this clonotype: The junction and the germline gene differ at one end; a read error may be behind it. Here the CDR3 reads CASSYRNQETLYF. CDR3 nucleotide sequence: TGTGCCAGCAGTTATAGGAACCAAGAGACCCTGTACTTC. This sequence joins TRBV6-6 and TRBJ2-1, with no clear D. Per germline, CDR1 MNHNY and CDR2 SVGAGI (reference sequence). This CDR3 is built from 13 residues.

The chain carries TRBV27 and TRBJ2-1; 8 positions agree with TRBD2. Per germline, CDR1 MNHEY and CDR2 SMNVEV (reference sequence). The CDR3 covers 16 residues. With 1 base clipped from V and 7 bases from J, the junction kept 9 bases outside the gene matches. CDR3 region: CASSLLGSGGGNEQFF. As DNA, the CDR3 is TGTGCCAGCAGTTTATTGGGGTCGGGAGGGGGGAATGAGCAGTTCTTC.

The J gene is TRBJ2-1, the V gene TRBV11-2; D is ambiguous. V gave up 5 bases and J gave up 4 bases, with 12 bases separating them. The CDR3 sequence is 14 residues long. The V gene's germline CDR1 is SGHAT and CDR2 FQNNGV. The DNA for the CDR3 is TGTGCCAGCAGCCCCCGTTTCGGTTACAATGAGCAGTTCTTC. This sequence encodes CASSPRFGYNEQFF.

This clonotype occurred a few times. This chain's CDR3 is CASTAAGAYEQYF. The CDR3 DNA follows: TGTGCCAGCACTGCCGCAGGGGCCTACGAGCAGTACTTC. The rearrangement uses TRBV12-3 or TRBV12-4 and TRBJ2-7, with D perhaps matching TRBD1 (6 bases). V was pared by 7 bases and J by 2 bases, with 12 bases between. This CDR3 has 13 amino acids.

This clonotype was counted only a few times. The chain recombines TRBV12-5 with TRBJ2-5; TRBD1 is a possible D gene (6 bases). This CDR3 is built from 15 residues. Per the germline V gene, CDR1 is LGHNT and CDR2 is FRNRAP. Trimming stripped 1 base from V and 1 base from J, with 10 bases between. The CDR3 DNA is TGTGCTAGTGGTTTGGAAGGGACACCCCAAGAGACCCAGTACTTC. It translates to CASGLEGTPQETQYF.

This clonotype was detected only a few times. The chain has TRBV10-1 and TRBJ2-3, with 9 bases lining up with TRBD2. V lost 6 bases and J lost 4; bases outside the gene matches: 11. This CDR3 has 16 amino acids. From germline, CDR1 is WNHNN and CDR2 SYGVQD (reference sequence). CDR3 region: CASSRRSSGSPDTQYF. The CDR3 region has the DNA TGCGCCAGCAGCCGACGGAGTAGCGGGAGCCCAGATACGCAGTATTTT.

V gene TRBV6-6 combines with J gene TRBJ2-4, with 15 nucleotides matching TRBD2. The J call may be incorrect, as the DNA end agrees better with TRBJ2-7. The CDR3 contains 19 residues. CDR1 and CDR2 (germline): MNHNY, SVGAGI (reference sequence). In nucleotides, the CDR3 is TGTGCCAGCAAGGAGTCGGTGGTTCGTGGGGGACTAGCGGGAGGCGAGCAGTACTTC. Protein sequence: CASKESVVRGGLAGGEQYF.

The genes are TRBV12-5 and TRBJ2-5; the match to TRBD2 covers 8 bases. The J call is uncertain, as TRBJ2-7 better fits the DNA end. In germline, CDR1 is LGHNT, CDR2 FRNRAP. This CDR3 comprises 13 residues. Written as DNA, the CDR3 is TGTGCTAGTGGTTCGGGGGGGCCCCTCGAGCAGTACTTC. It codes for CASGSGGPLEQYF.

The rearrangement joins TRBV6-6 to TRBJ2-4; 7 bases align to TRBD2. The V gene's germline CDR1 is MNHNY and CDR2 SVGAGI (reference sequence). This CDR3 is 19 amino acids long. With 2 bases clipped from V and 0 bases from J, the junction kept 13 bases outside the gene matches. The CDR3 DNA sequence: TGTGCCAGCAGTTACACCCTTCCGGGACTAACCATAGCCAAAAACATTCAGTACTTC. It specifies CASSYTLPGLTIAKNIQYF.

The chain uses TRBV6-5 and TRBJ2-1; the D is unclear. The J call may be mistaken, given a closer DNA end match to TRBJ2-5. Germline loops: CDR1 MNHEY, CDR2 SVGAGI. The CDR3 has 11 amino acids. As DNA, the CDR3 is TGTGCCAGCAGTGTCTACGAGACCCAGTACTTC. This encodes CASSVYETQYF.